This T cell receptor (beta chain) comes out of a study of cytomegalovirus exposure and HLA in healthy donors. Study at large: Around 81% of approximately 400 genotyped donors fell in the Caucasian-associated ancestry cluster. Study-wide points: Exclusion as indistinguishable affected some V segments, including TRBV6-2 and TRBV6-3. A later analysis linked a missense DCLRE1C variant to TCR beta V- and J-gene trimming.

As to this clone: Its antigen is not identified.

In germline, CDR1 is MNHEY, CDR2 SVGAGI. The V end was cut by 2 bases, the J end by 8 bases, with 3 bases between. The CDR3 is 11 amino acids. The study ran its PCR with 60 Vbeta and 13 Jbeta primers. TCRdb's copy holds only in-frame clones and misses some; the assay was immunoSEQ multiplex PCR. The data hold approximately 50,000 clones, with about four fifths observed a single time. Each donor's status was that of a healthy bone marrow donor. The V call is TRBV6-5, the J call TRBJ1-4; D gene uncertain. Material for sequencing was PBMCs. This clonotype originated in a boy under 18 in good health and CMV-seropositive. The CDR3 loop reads CASSYEEKLFF. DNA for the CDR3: TGTGCCAGCAGTTACGAGGAAAAACTGTTTTTT.